What follows are 14 T cell receptor beta chains derived from one specimen sequenced in a study of blood T cells in healthy people across ages (dated by TCRdb to the mid-2010s). The library was built by means of 5' RACE. Data came from an Illumina HiSeq 2500. A second PCR of about 7 to 12 cycles was run with a J-beta primer mix and a sample-barcoded 5' primer. The public reads were quality trimmed at Q25 with fastp and then assembled into clones with MiXCR by TCRdb, keeping productive beta chains. When rows share a CDR3 protein, they turn into one entry using the most common DNA and genes. In this sample the table shows about 500,000 distinct CDR3 sequences, about 24% of which occur a single time. Of the sample, around 10% is held by the ten largest clones. In addition, the sample was reused for a study of T cells of mothers and their children.

The material sequenced was blood. The receptor source for this set is a boy between 5 and 17 years old in good health.

In this sample, this clonotype turned up a few times. The rearrangement uses TRBV6-5 and TRBJ2-1; 7 bases line up with TRBD2. This CDR3 is 16 amino acids long. V lost 2 bases to trimming and J lost 6 bases; unmatched junction nucleotides: 10. Germline V lookup: CDR1 MNHEY, CDR2 SVGAGI. Here the CDR3 DNA reads TGTGCCAGCAGTTACGAACCGGGACTAATGGGCAATGAGCAGTTCTTC. It codes for CASSYEPGLMGNEQFF.

This clonotype was found a few times. The chain is built from TRBV30 and TRBJ2-2; possibly TRBD2 for D (5 bases). There are 16 residues in the CDR3. The germline CDR1 and CDR2 sequences are GTSNPN and SVGIG (reference sequence). V lost 2 bases and J 2 bases, leaving 15 bases between the germline ends. The CDR3 DNA follows: TGTGCCTGGAGTACGGGGATCCGACAAAACACCGGGGAGCTGTTTTTT. As protein: CAWSTGIRQNTGELFF.

This chain uses TRBV20-1 with TRBJ2-2; possibly TRBD1 for D (5 bases). Per germline, CDR1 DFQATT and CDR2 SNEGSKA (reference sequence). Trimming took off 0 bases at V and 11 bases at J, with 10 bases between the two ends. The CDR3 loop spans 12 amino acids. CDR3 bases: TGCAGTGCTAGAGATCCCAGGGCTGAGCTGTTTTTT. It translates to CSARDPRAELFF.

The V and J genes are TRBV7-2 and TRBJ2-3; D uncertain. V lost 4 bases to trimming and J lost 8 bases, with 13 bases between them. Germline V lookup: CDR1 SGHTA, CDR2 FQGNSA. This CDR3 has 13 amino acids. The CDR3 DNA follows: TGTGCCAGCAGCTCCCAGGACCGGAGTACGCAGTATTTT. Encoded protein: CASSSQDRSTQYF.

This clonotype occurred a few times. CDR3: CASSVEPAFAGVTDTQYF. In DNA, the CDR3 is TGTGCCAGCAGCGTAGAGCCGGCATTTGCGGGAGTTACAGATACGCAGTATTTT. The gene calls are TRBV9 and TRBJ2-3; 7 bases map to TRBD2. Trimming at V came to 0 bases and at J to 3 bases, leaving 13 bases not matched to a gene. This CDR3 is built from 18 residues. The germline CDR1 and CDR2 sequences are SGDLS and YYNGEE.

This chain joins TRBV7-9 and TRBJ1-2, with TRBD1 matching 9 bases. Germline values: CDR1 SEHNR, CDR2 FQNEAQ (reference sequence). The CDR3 loop spans 14 amino acids. Trimming cost V 5 bases and J 8 bases; bases outside gene matches: 9. The CDR3 sequence is CASSPGQGSEGYTF. CDR3 nucleotide sequence: TGTGCCAGCAGCCCGGGACAGGGATCTGAGGGCTACACCTTC. Full variable domain (remainder filled in from reference TRBV7-9 and TRBJ1-2): DTGVSQNPRHKITKRGQNVTFRCDPISEHNRLYWYRQTLGQGPEFLTYFQNEAQLEKSRLLSDRFSAERPKGSFSTLEIQRTEQGDSAMYLCASSPGQGSEGYTFGSGTRLTVV.

The rearrangement uses TRBV20-1 and TRBJ2-1; 11 bases are shared with TRBD2. With 0 bases clipped from V and 3 bases from J, the junction kept 1 base outside the gene matches. CDR1 is DFQATT and CDR2 is SNEGSKA in the germline V gene (reference sequence). The CDR3 is 15 amino acids. The CDR3: CSARDGTSGYNEQFF. The CDR3 nucleotides are TGCAGTGCTAGAGATGGGACTAGCGGCTACAATGAGCAGTTCTTC.

A few counts support this clonotype. This chain connects TRBV12-3 or TRBV12-4 to TRBJ2-5, with D maybe TRBD2 (6 bases). TRBJ2-1 explains the end of the DNA better; the J call may be wrong. This CDR3 has 14 residues. The CDR3 loop is CASSRRLGANEQFF. The CDR3 DNA follows: TGTGCCAGCAGCCGCAGACTAGGGGCTAATGAGCAGTTCTTC.

A few counts support this clonotype. V and J are TRBV14 and TRBJ2-5, with a possible D match to TRBD2 (5 bases). The better agreement between TRBJ2-1 and the DNA end casts doubt on the J call. The germline V gene has CDR1 SGHDN and CDR2 FVKESK. CDR3 size: 11 residues. The CDR3 protein is CASSQSGEQFF. CDR3 sequence (DNA): TGTGCCAGCAGCCAGAGCGGTGAGCAGTTCTTC.

There are a few counts of this clonotype. This chain joins TRBV4-1 and TRBJ2-7, with D uncertain. The CDR3 covers 18 residues. The germline gives CDR1 MGHRA, CDR2 YSYEKL. V dropped 0 bases and J dropped 2 bases, with 20 bases sitting between them. CDR3 residues: CASSQDQGKFTIPYEQYF. Here the CDR3 DNA reads TGCGCCAGCAGCCAAGATCAAGGCAAATTTACCATCCCCTACGAGCAGTACTTC.

A few counts support this clonotype. The CDR3 loop is CSASLAVSLYSYEQYF. The CDR3 DNA sequence: TGCAGTGCTAGTCTAGCCGTCTCTCTCTACTCCTACGAGCAGTACTTC. The chain joins TRBV20-1 to TRBJ2-7; TRBD2 might be the D (5 bases). Germline CDR1 reads DFQATT; CDR2 reads SNEGSKA (reference sequence). This CDR3 is 16 amino acids long. V dropped 3 bases and J dropped 0 bases, with 18 bases sitting between them.

There are a few counts of this clonotype. J is TRBJ1-2 and V is TRBV27; D is possibly TRBD1 (6 bases). Germline loops: CDR1 MNHEY, CDR2 SMNVEV (reference sequence). Trimming left V 4 bases short and J 4 bases short, with 16 bases between. The CDR3 contains 15 residues. CDR3 in amino acids: CASSSSRGYRYGYTF. Here the CDR3 DNA reads TGTGCCAGCAGTTCATCCAGGGGATACCGCTATGGCTACACCTTC.

This clonotype was seen only a few times. The chain has TRBV28 and TRBJ2-1; TRBD2 matches 10 bases. Losses at the gene ends were 6 bases for V and 0 bases for J; bases not matched to a gene: 14. The CDR3 totals 19 residues. CDR1 is MDHEN, CDR2 SYDVKM, per germline. This CDR3 reads CASSPLLLSGRDSYNEQFF. CDR3 nucleotide sequence: TGTGCCAGCAGCCCGTTACTGCTCAGCGGGAGGGACTCCTACAATGAGCAGTTCTTC.

This clonotype was observed many times. V gene TRBV7-3 combines with J gene TRBJ1-6, with D possibly matching TRBD1 (5 bases). Germline CDR1 reads SGHTA; CDR2 reads FQGTGA. The V end was cut by 0 bases, the J end by 4 bases, with 7 bases between. CDR3 length equals 15 residues. The CDR3 DNA sequence: TGTGCCAGCAGCTTAACGGGGACTTATAATTCACCCCTCCACTTT. This translates into CASSLTGTYNSPLHF.